The clone carrying this T cell receptor (beta chain) was counted once. What it binds is not known. cDNA libraries for TCR beta contained unique molecular identifiers. Each CDR3 protein is one row after TCRdb ran MiXCR on the PCR reads. The data show 650,000 to 900,000 distinct CDR3 sequences, around 46% seen once. The sample belongs to a study of post-analysis software for immune sequencing data. Study conclusions and caveats: Higher frequency in patients than in controls was seen for about five TRBV segments, with TRBV5-6, TRBV5-1 and TRBV20-1 among them.

CDR3 length equals 15 residues. Germline loops: CDR1 SEHNR, CDR2 FQNEAQ (reference sequence). Trimming stripped 5 bases from V and 2 bases from J, with 15 bases between. The TCR comes from a girl aged 10-17 years with multiple sclerosis. Sequencing was done on a sample of blood. V gene TRBV7-9 combines with J gene TRBJ1-2; the D is unclear. CDR3 DNA sequence: TGTGCCAGCAGCCCATTCGGAGGGCAAAACTATGGCTACACCTTC. Translated, it gives CASSPFGGQNYGYTF.